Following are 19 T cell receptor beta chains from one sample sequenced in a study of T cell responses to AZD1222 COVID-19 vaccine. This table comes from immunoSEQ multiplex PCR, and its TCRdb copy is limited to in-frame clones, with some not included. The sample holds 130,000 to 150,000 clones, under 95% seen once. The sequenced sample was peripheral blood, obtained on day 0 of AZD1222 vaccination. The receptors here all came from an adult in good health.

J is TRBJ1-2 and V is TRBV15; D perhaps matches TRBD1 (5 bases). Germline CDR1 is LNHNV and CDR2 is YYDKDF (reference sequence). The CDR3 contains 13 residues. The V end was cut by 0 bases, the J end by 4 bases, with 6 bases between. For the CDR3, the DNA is TGTGCCACCAGCAGAGACGACAGCTATGGCTACACCTTC. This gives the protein CATSRDDSYGYTF.

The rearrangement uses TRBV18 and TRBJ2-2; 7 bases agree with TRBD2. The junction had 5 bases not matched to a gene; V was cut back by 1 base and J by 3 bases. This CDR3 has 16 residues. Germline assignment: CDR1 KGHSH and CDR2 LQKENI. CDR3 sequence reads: CASSPRAGVYTGELFF. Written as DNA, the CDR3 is TGTGCCAGCTCACCACGGGCGGGGGTCTACACCGGGGAGCTGTTTTTT.

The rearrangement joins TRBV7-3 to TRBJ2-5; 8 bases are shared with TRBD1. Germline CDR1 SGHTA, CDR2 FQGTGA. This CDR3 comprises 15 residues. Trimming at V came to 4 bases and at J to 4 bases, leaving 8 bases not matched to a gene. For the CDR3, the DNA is TGTGCCAGCAGCTCAAGCGGACAGGGCTCAGAGACCCAGTACTTC. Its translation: CASSSSGQGSETQYF.

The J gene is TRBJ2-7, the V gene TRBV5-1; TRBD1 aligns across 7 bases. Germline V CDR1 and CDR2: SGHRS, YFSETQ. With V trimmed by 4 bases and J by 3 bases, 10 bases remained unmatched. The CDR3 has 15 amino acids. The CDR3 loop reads CASSVTYGTVYEQYF. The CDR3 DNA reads TGCGCCAGCAGCGTAACCTACGGGACAGTCTACGAGCAGTACTTC.

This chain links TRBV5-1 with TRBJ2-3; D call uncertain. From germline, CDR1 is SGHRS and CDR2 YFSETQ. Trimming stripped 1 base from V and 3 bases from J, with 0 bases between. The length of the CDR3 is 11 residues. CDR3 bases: TGCGCCAGCAGCTTGACAGATACGCAGTATTTT. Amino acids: CASSLTDTQYF.

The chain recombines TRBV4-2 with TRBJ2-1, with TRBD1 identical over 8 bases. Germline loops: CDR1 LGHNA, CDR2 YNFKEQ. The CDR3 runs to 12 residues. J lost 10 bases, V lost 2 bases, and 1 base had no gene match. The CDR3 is CASSQTGGEQFF. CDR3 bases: TGTGCCAGCAGCCAAACAGGGGGAGAGCAGTTCTTC.

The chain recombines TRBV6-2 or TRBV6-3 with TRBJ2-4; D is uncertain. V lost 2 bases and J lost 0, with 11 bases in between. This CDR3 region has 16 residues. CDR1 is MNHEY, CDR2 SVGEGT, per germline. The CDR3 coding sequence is TGTGCCAGCAGTTACAGCCGGAACCTAGCCAAAAACATTCAGTACTTC. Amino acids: CASSYSRNLAKNIQYF.

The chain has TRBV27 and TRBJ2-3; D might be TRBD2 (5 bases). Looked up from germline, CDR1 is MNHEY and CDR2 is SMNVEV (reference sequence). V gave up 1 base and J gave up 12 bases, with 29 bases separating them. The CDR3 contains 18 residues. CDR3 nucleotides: TGTGCCAGCAGTTTATACGCCCGGGCCCTAGATGGGAGCCGGAACCAGTATTTT. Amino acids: CASSLYARALDGSRNQYF.

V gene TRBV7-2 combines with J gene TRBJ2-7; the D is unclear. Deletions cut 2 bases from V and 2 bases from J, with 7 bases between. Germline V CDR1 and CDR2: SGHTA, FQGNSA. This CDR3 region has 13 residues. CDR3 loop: CASSLSPAYEQYF. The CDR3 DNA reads TGTGCCAGCAGCTTATCGCCAGCCTACGAGCAGTACTTC.

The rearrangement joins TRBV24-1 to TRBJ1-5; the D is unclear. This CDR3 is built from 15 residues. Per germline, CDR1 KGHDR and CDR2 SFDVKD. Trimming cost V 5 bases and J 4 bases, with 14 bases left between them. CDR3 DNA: TGTGCCACCAGTGCCTCCGGGAAGTCGAATCAGCCCCAGCATTTT. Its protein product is CATSASGKSNQPQHF.

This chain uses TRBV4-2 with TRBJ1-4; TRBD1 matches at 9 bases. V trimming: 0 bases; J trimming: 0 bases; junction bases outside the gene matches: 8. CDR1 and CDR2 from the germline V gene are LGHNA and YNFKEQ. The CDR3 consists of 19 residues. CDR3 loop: CASSQDQGQGLATNEKLFF. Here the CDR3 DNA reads TGTGCCAGCAGCCAAGACCAGGGACAGGGCCTTGCAACTAATGAAAAACTGTTTTTT.

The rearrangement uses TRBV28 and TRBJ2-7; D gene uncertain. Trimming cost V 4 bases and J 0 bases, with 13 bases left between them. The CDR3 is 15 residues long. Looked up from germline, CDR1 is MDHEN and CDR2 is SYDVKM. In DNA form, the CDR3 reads TGTGCCAGCAGTTCCCCTTTCCCGACCTCCTACGAGCAGTACTTC. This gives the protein CASSSPFPTSYEQYF.

As DNA, the CDR3 is TGTGCCAGCTCACCGAGCCAGGGGAGTTTGTCTGGAAACACCATATATTTT. It encodes CASSPSQGSLSGNTIYF. The chain employs TRBV18 and TRBJ1-3, with a possible D match to TRBD1 (6 bases). V was clipped by 3 bases and J by 1 base, with 16 bases between them. From germline, CDR1 is KGHSH and CDR2 LQKENI. This CDR3 has 17 residues.

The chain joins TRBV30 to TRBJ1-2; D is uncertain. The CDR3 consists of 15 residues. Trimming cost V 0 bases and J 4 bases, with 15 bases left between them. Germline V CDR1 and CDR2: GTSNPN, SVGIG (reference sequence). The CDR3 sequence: CAWSVRRTSSYGYTF. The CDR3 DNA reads TGTGCCTGGAGTGTACGGCGGACCAGCTCCTATGGCTACACCTTC.

CDR3 sequence (DNA): TGTGCCAGCAGCTTAAAGATCGCGGGTCGAAATGAGCAGTTCTTC. Protein: CASSLKIAGRNEQFF. The V and J genes are TRBV7-3 and TRBJ2-1; weak D call: TRBD2 (5 bases). Germline-derived CDR1 and CDR2 are SGHTA and FQGTGA. The CDR3 totals 15 residues. Trimming stripped 1 base from V and 7 bases from J, with 14 bases between.

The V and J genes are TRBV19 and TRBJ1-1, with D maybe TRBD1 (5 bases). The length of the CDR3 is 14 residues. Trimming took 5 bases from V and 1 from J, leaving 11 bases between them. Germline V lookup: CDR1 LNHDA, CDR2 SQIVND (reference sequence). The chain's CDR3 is CASSWDGANTEAFF. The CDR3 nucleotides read TGTGCCAGTAGTTGGGACGGAGCGAACACTGAAGCTTTCTTT. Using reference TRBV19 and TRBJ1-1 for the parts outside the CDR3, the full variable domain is DGGITQSPKYLFRKEGQNVTLSCEQNLNHDAMYWYRQDPGQGLRLIYYSQIVNDFQKGDIAEGYSVSREKKESFPLTVTSAQKNPTAFYLCASSWDGANTEAFFGQGTRLTVV.

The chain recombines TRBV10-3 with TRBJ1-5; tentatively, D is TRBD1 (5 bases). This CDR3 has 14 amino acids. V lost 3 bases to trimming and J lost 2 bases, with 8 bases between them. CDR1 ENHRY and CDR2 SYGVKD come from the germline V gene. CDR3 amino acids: CAISDTGRNQPQHF. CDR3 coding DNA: TGTGCCATCAGTGACACAGGTCGCAATCAGCCCCAGCATTTT.

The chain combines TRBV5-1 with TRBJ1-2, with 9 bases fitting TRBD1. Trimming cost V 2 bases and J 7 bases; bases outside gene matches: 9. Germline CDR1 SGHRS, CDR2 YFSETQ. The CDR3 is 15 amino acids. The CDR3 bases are TGCGCCAGCAGCTTACTGAAGGGACAGGGTCCTGGCTACACCTTC. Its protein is CASSLLKGQGPGYTF.

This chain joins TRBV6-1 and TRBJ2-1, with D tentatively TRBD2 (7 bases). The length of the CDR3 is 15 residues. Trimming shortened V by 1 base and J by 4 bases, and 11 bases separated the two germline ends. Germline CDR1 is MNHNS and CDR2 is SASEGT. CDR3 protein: CASSEGAGAYNEQFF. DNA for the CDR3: TGTGCCAGCAGTGAAGGCGCGGGGGCATACAATGAGCAGTTCTTC.